Following are 15 T cell receptor beta chains from one sample sequenced in a study of CD8+CD57+ T cells in acquired aplastic anemia. Patients included in sequencing had previously demonstrated CD8+CD57+ cell expansion by flow cytometry. The TCR beta profiling, which covered VDJ combination and CDR3 sequence, was carried out using genomic DNA as the template. TCRdb independently ran MiXCR on the reads; one entry per CDR3 protein. The repertoire holds 260,000 or so distinct CDR3 sequences, around 45% seen once, with approximately 7.8% in the top ten. Sequenced sample: sorted CD4+, CD8+, or CD8+CD57+ T cells (not recorded which) from PBMCs. The receptors come from a human donor with aplastic anemia.

The gene calls are TRBV19 and TRBJ1-2; D is uncertain. Germline V gene sequence: CDR1 LNHDA, CDR2 SQIVND (reference sequence). V was pared by 5 bases and J by 6 bases, with 7 bases between. This CDR3 has 11 amino acids. CDR3 residues: CASSPGDGYTF. The CDR3 region has the DNA TGTGCCAGTAGTCCCGGGGATGGCTACACCTTC. Full variable domain (outside the CDR3, taken from reference TRBV19 and TRBJ1-2): DGGITQSPKYLFRKEGQNVTLSCEQNLNHDAMYWYRQDPGQGLRLIYYSQIVNDFQKGDIAEGYSVSREKKESFPLTVTSAQKNPTAFYLCASSPGDGYTFGSGTRLTVV.

This clonotype has a handful of counts. This sequence joins TRBV5-1 and TRBJ2-7; no clear D gene. Germline CDR1 SGHRS, CDR2 YFSETQ. The CDR3 has 14 residues. V was clipped by 0 bases and J by 4 bases, with 11 bases between them. The CDR3 DNA reads TGCGCCAGCAGCTTGGCCATTTTCCCGTACGAGCAGTACTTC. It yields the protein CASSLAIFPYEQYF.

This clonotype showed up many times. The chain recombines TRBV24-1 with TRBJ1-6; 7 nucleotides line up with TRBD1. V lost 2 bases, J lost 4 bases, and 1 base stayed unmatched. The germline V gene has CDR1 KGHDR and CDR2 SFDVKD. This CDR3 comprises 15 residues. The CDR3 DNA is TGTGCCACCAGTGATTCGGGACAGTATAATTCACCCCTCCACTTT. This translates into CATSDSGQYNSPLHF.

This clonotype was seen repeatedly, ten times or more. J is TRBJ1-2 and V is TRBV4-1; D is perhaps TRBD1 (6 bases). Germline assignment: CDR1 MGHRA and CDR2 YSYEKL. The CDR3 covers 14 residues. V lost 4 bases and J 3 bases, leaving 12 bases between the germline ends. CDR3: CASSLGTFYYGYTF. As DNA, the CDR3 is TGCGCCAGCAGCCTGGGGACATTTTACTATGGCTACACCTTC.

V and J are TRBV5-8 and TRBJ1-2; 7 bases map to TRBD1. With 5 bases clipped from V and 5 bases from J, the junction kept 12 bases outside the gene matches. This CDR3 is built from 15 residues. The germline CDR1 and CDR2 sequences are SGHTS and YDEGEE. CDR3 sequence reads: CASSERGQGLYGYTF. For the CDR3, the DNA is TGTGCCAGCAGTGAAAGGGGGCAGGGCTTATATGGCTACACCTTC.

The chain employs TRBV30 and TRBJ1-6; D is unresolved. V lost 0 bases to trimming and J lost 9 bases, with 3 bases between them. Per germline, CDR1 GTSNPN and CDR2 SVGIG (reference sequence). This CDR3 region has 11 residues. The CDR3 DNA follows: TGTGCCTGGAGTGTAGGTTCACCCCTCCACTTT. This translates into CAWSVGSPLHF.

The chain employs TRBV29-1 and TRBJ1-2; 7 bases map to TRBD1. Per germline, CDR1 SQVTM and CDR2 ANQGSEA. The CDR3 has 12 residues. V shed 7 bases, J shed 2 bases, and the junction held 4 bases outside the gene matches. In DNA, the CDR3 is TGCAGCGCGGGACAGTCAAACTATGGCTACACCTTC. Protein product: CSAGQSNYGYTF.

A remark on this clonotype: A junction boundary mismatches the germline segment, possibly from a read error. The genes are TRBV29-1 and TRBJ2-7, with 8 bases matching TRBD2. CDR1 is SQVTM, CDR2 ANQGSEA, per germline. The CDR3 has 15 amino acids. In nucleotides, the CDR3 is TGCAGCGTTGAAGATCGGCCAGCGGGGGTCTACGGGCAGTACTTC. Its translation: CSVEDRPAGVYGQYF.

Ten or more counts support this clonotype. V is TRBV7-9 and J is TRBJ1-2; TRBD1 might be the D (5 bases). The V gene lost 5 bases and the J gene lost 5 bases, with 15 bases spanning the gap. Per germline, CDR1 SEHNR and CDR2 FQNEAQ (reference sequence). The CDR3 loop spans 14 amino acids. The CDR3 loop reads CASSQGVGFYGYTF. The CDR3 bases are TGTGCCAGCAGCCAGGGAGTGGGGTTTTATGGCTACACCTTC.

The V call is TRBV19, the J call TRBJ1-5, with D possibly TRBD1 on 5 matching bases. This CDR3 is 13 amino acids long. Trimming shortened V by 7 bases and J by 4 bases, and 11 bases separated the two germline ends. The V gene's germline CDR1 is LNHDA and CDR2 SQIVND (reference sequence). CDR3 sequence (DNA): TGTGCCAGTAACAGGTTTGCGAATCAGCCCCAGCATTTT. It is translated as CASNRFANQPQHF.

This clonotype showed up many times. The V call is TRBV19, the J call TRBJ1-1; no clear D gene. With 1 base removed from V and 1 base from J, the gap between germline ends came to 7 bases. The CDR3 covers 14 residues. CDR1 and CDR2 from the germline V gene are LNHDA and SQIVND (reference sequence). CDR3 amino acids: CASSIGKGNTEAFF. The CDR3 DNA follows: TGTGCCAGTAGTATAGGGAAAGGGAACACTGAAGCTTTCTTT.

This chain links TRBV10-3 with TRBJ1-5; D is perhaps TRBD1 (5 bases). The germline CDR1 and CDR2 sequences are ENHRY and SYGVKD. The V gene lost 0 bases and the J gene lost 3 bases, with 6 bases spanning the gap. This CDR3 contains 14 residues. CDR3: CAISESGDNQPQHF. As DNA, the CDR3 is TGTGCCATCAGTGAGTCAGGGGACAATCAGCCCCAGCATTTT.

Details on this clonotype: A much larger clone lies a single base off, so this may be a read error. The chain has TRBV7-3 and TRBJ2-4; TRBD1 matches 9 bases. The CDR3 spans 15 residues. Germline CDR1 and CDR2: SGHTA and FQGTGA. The CDR3 region is CASGLARTGEDIQYF. CDR3 in DNA: TGTGCCAGCGGCTTAGCCCGGACAGGGGAGGACATTCAGTACTTC.

This clonotype was seen only a few times. The gene calls are TRBV27 and TRBJ1-4, with a tentative D call TRBD1 (5 bases). The V end was cut by 8 bases, the J end by 6 bases, with 13 bases between. CDR1 is MNHEY and CDR2 is SMNVEV in the germline V gene (reference sequence). The CDR3 loop spans 13 amino acids. The CDR3 here is CASSGFLYEKLFF. Written as DNA, the CDR3 is TGTGCCAGCTCAGGGTTCCTTTATGAAAAACTGTTTTTT.

The genes are TRBV7-9 and TRBJ2-1, with 8 bases fitting TRBD1. J was trimmed by 5 bases and V by 8 bases; bases with no gene match: 14. Germline V CDR1 and CDR2: SEHNR, FQNEAQ (reference sequence). This CDR3 is built from 16 residues. The DNA of the CDR3 is TGTGCCAGCTTCCTGTCCGGGACAGGACTAAACAATGAGCAGTTCTTC. It translates to CASFLSGTGLNNEQFF.